This T cell receptor beta chain appears in the sequencing data of a study of CD8 T cells in Susac syndrome. The V and J ends lost 6 bases and 3 bases respectively, with 15 bases between them. This CDR3 is built from 14 residues. Per germline, CDR1 MGHDK and CDR2 SYGVNS. TEMRA cells were FACS-enriched, with CD8+ and CD4+ T cells isolated negatively. Reverse transcription of roughly 0.45 to 1 ug RNA used random hexamers. TCRdb fed the immunoSEQ multiplex PCR reads into MiXCR, producing one record per CDR3 protein. The sample contains roughly 150,000 distinct CDR3 sequences, roughly 95% of which appear only once.

The source is a human donor with multiple sclerosis. This chain joins TRBV25-1 and TRBJ2-7; the D call may be TRBD1 or TRBD2 (5 bases each). Specimen: CD8+ T cells from PBMCs. CDR3 DNA: TGTGCCAGCAGCATACGGGACCGCCGCTACGAGCAGTACGTC. Translating it yields CASSIRDRRYEQYV.